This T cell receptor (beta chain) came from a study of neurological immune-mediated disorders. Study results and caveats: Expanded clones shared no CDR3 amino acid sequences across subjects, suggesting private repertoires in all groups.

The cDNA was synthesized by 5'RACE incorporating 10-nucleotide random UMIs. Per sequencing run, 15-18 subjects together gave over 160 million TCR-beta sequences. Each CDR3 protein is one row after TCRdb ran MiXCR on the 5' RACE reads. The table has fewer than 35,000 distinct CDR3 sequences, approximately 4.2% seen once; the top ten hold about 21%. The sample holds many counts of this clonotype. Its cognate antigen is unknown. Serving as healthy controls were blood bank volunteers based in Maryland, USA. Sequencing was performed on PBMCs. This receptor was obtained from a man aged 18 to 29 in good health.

The CDR3 reads CASSILPGQGEGYTF. The CDR3 nucleotides read TGCGCCAGCAGCATCCTCCCGGGACAGGGTGAAGGCTACACCTTC. The chain carries TRBV5-1 and TRBJ1-2, with 9 nucleotides matching TRBD1. The germline CDR1 and CDR2 sequences are SGHRS and YFSETQ. This CDR3 comprises 15 residues. Germline trimming cut 4 bases from V and 8 bases from J; bases unmatched to any gene: 12.